This TCR beta chain is drawn from a study of blood T cell repertoires in COVID-19 (dated by TCRdb to about 2020). For the study in its entirety: The collaborator samples originated in the United States, Italy and Spain and spanned the acute and convalescent phases of COVID-19. A freely available public database, intended as a resource for researchers studying the immune response to SARS-CoV-2, is where the repertoires were released. Nearly every sample came with metadata listing a de-identified subject ID, COVID-19 status, age in years and sex. Where available, HLA class I and class II types were obtained from metadata supplied by the sample provider rather than from assay-based typing. Deeply sampled blood TCRbeta repertoires from subjects exposed to, actively infected with, or recovered from COVID-19 were included in the dataset. The prospective study material was composed of cDNA or gDNA derived from T cells, B-cell-depleted T cells, or PBMCs. Samples were obtained from the ongoing ImmuneRACE study (first 160 participants) and from 1,200 or so subjects provided by 6 global collaborators.

About this clone: The target of this receptor is not known. Nothing much larger sits one base from this clone, and base qualities are not available.

TCRbeta CDR3 regions were amplified from genomic DNA by means of the immunoSEQ Assay, a bias-controlled multiplex PCR. The published analysis was carried out like this. The number of nucleated cells in each sample was estimated by amplification of reference gene primers within the assay. To quantify the absolute abundance of each unique TCRbeta CDR3 rearrangement, sequence reads were collapsed and filtered. For each sample, productive Simpson clonality was calculated as the square root of Simpson's diversity index across productive rearrangements. Here the immuneACCESS table is served through TCRdb, limited to in-frame sequences with V and J called. Missing clones are a known gap in these copies; in checked studies unresolved V genes cover under half, and the rest lacks a known reason. V and J calls and clone size are as listed in that table; D and trimming were resolved from the DNA. Counted in this sample were fewer than 90,000 clones; around 90% of them appeared once. The leading ten clones occupy roughly 1.4% of the sample.

CDR3 length: 15 amino acids, cysteine to phenylalanine. Only CDR3 DNA is held: 45 bases, read in frame from base 1. In the germline V gene, CDR1 corresponds to WSHSY and CDR2 to SAAADI. The junction carries 8 bases between V and J, which are trimmed by 2 bases and 3 bases respectively. Beyond this particular receptor, the publication reports: Clinical and demographic metadata were provided uncurated, with the amount varying by source and participant.

Collaborating institutions collected whole blood in K2EDTA tubes following their own protocols. For TCRbeta analysis, collaborators shipped samples in one of three forms: frozen whole blood, isolated PBMCs, or DNA extracted from either of those sample types. The V and J genes are TRBV10-2 and TRBJ1-6; a confident D gene designation cannot be given. This clonotype was sampled from a human donor in a cohort sampled during active COVID-19. Material: peripheral blood. CDR3 protein: CASSEGRNYNSPLHF. The DNA sequence is as follows: TGCGCCAGCAGTGAGGGGAGGAACTATAATTCACCCCTCCACTTT.